This T cell receptor beta chain was captured in a study of CD4 T cells in relation to SARS-CoV-2 and coronaviruses. Study information: The HLA restriction of the shared crossreactive spike epitopes was mapped.

TCRdb's table, derived via immunoSEQ multiplex PCR, lists solely in-frame clones and lacks some. The sample shows under 90,000 clones, 90% to 95% of them seen only once. The CDR3 is 15 residues long. The germline CDR1 and CDR2 sequences are MNHEY and SVGAGI. Deletions cut 0 bases from V and 0 bases from J, with 9 bases between. CD4+ T cells from unexposed donors were obtained before the COVID-19 pandemic (2011-2018). The clonotype comes from a human donor in good health. This chain links TRBV6-5 with TRBJ2-7; D is unclear. Sample: naive CD4+ T cells from PBMCs. Subset of the sample: naive CD4+ T cells isolated by negative enrichment. The chain's CDR3 is CASSYSIWGSYEQYF. The DNA of the CDR3 is TGTGCCAGCAGTTACTCGATTTGGGGCTCCTACGAGCAGTACTTC.